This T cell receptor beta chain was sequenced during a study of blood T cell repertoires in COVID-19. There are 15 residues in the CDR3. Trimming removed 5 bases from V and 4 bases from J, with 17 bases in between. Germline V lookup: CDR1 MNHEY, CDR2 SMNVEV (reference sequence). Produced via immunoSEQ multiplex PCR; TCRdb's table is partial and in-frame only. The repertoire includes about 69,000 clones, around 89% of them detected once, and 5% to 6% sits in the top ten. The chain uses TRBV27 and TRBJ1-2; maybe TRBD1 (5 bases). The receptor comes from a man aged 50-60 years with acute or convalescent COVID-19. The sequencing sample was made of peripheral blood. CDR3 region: CASSPGTVGFYGYTF. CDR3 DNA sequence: TGTGCCAGCAGTCCAGGGACTGTTGGCTTCTATGGCTACACCTTC.